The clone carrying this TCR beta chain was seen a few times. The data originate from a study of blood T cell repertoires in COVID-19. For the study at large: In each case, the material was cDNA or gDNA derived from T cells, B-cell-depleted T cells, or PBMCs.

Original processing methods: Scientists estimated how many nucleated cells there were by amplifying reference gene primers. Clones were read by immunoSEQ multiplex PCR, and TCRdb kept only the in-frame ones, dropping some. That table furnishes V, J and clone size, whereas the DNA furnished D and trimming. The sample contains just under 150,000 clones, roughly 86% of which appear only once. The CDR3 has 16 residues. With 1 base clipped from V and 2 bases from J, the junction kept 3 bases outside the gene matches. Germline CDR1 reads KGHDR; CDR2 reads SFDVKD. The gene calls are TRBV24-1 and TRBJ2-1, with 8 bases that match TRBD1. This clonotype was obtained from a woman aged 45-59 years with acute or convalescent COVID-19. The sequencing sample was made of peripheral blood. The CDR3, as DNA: TGTGCCACCAGTGATTTCTACAGGGGGACCTACAATGAGCAGTTCTTC. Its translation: CATSDFYRGTYNEQFF.